Below, one T cell receptor (beta chain) is given with its context. This record comes from a study of blood T cell repertoires in COVID-19. In the study overall: Researchers got acute and convalescent COVID-19 samples from the United States, Italy and Spain. PBMCs, B-cell-depleted T cells, or T cells were the source of the cDNA or gDNA that made up the material.

This CDR3 is built from 14 residues. With V trimmed by 0 bases and J by 8 bases, 1 base remained unmatched. Germline CDR1 reads MNHNY; CDR2 reads SVGAGI (reference sequence). Study processing details: Using reference gene primer amplification, nucleated cell counts were estimated. Method: immunoSEQ multiplex PCR; TCRdb's copy keeps in-frame clones and lacks some. From that table come the V and J calls and clone size; the DNA was used to work out D and trimming. The data show about 41,000 clones, with roughly four fifths seen just once and around 40% held by the top ten. The TCR comes from a woman older than 75 with acute or convalescent COVID-19. Source material: peripheral blood. The chain joins TRBV6-6 to TRBJ2-2, with TRBD1 matching 9 bases. CDR3 protein: CASSYSTGGGELFF. The CDR3 nucleotides are TGTGCCAGCAGTTACTCGACAGGGGGAGGGGAGCTGTTTTTT.